These 26 T cell receptor beta chains were all obtained from the same sample, sequenced in a study of blood T cell repertoires in COVID-19 (dated by TCRdb to 2020 to 2022). Libraries were prepared through the immunoSEQ multiplex PCR assay. This is the immuneACCESS table as TCRdb keeps it, with only in-frame sequences that have V and J called. A part of the clones is gone; compared with another copy, unresolved V genes explain less than half, and the rest is unexplained. Within this sample are about 270,000 clones, with more than 70% of them counted one time only. The ten largest clones represent roughly 3% of the sample. The sequenced sample consisted of peripheral blood. The receptors originated from a woman aged 18-29 years with acute or convalescent COVID-19.

This chain joins TRBV30 and TRBJ1-4, with D maybe TRBD1 (5 bases). Trimming took 0 bases from V and 0 from J, leaving 8 bases between them. Germline CDR1 and CDR2: GTSNPN and SVGIG (reference sequence). The CDR3 loop spans 15 amino acids. CDR3 DNA sequence: TGTGCCTGGAGTGTCGACAGAACAACTAATGAAAAACTGTTTTTT. It yields the protein CAWSVDRTTNEKLFF.

The chain has TRBV7-9 and TRBJ2-1, with 7 bases matching TRBD2. The trim removed 6 bases at V and 8 bases at J, leaving 16 bases unmatched. The germline V gene has CDR1 SEHNR and CDR2 FQNEAQ (reference sequence). This CDR3 has 16 amino acids. The CDR3 nucleotides are TGTGCCAGCAGGCCACAGCAGGGACTACCTTTGGATGAGCAGTTCTTC. Translating gives CASRPQQGLPLDEQFF. The complete variable domain, with remaining parts taken from reference TRBV7-9 and TRBJ2-1, reads DTGVSQNPRHKITKRGQNVTFRCDPISEHNRLYWYRQTLGQGPEFLTYFQNEAQLEKSRLLSDRFSAERPKGSFSTLEIQRTEQGDSAMYLCASRPQQGLPLDEQFFGPGTRLTVL.

The chain couples TRBV6-5 to TRBJ2-1; 8 bases line up with TRBD1. Per germline, CDR1 MNHEY and CDR2 SVGAGI. There are 16 residues in the CDR3. Unmatched junction bases numbered 8, after V lost 0 bases and J lost 7 bases. The CDR3, as DNA: TGTGCCAGCAGTTACTCCCTTAACAGGGGGTTGAATGAGCAGTTCTTC. It codes for CASSYSLNRGLNEQFF.

J is TRBJ1-1 and V is TRBV23-1; TRBD1 aligns across 11 bases. TRBV23-1 is recorded as an ORF, its role being uncertain. Trimming took 8 bases from V and 5 from J; bases not matched to a gene: 7. This CDR3 contains 14 residues. The CDR3 region is CASGPGQGVTEAFF. The CDR3 DNA follows: TGCGCCAGCGGACCGGGACAGGGGGTTACTGAAGCTTTCTTT.

The CDR3 loop reads CASRWVAGDSHEQYF. The DNA for the CDR3 is TGTGCCAGCCGGTGGGTGGCAGGGGATTCTCACGAGCAGTACTTC. The chain is built from TRBV27 and TRBJ2-7; TRBD1 might be the D (6 bases). Trimming shortened V by 8 bases and J by 5 bases, and 22 bases separated the two germline ends. This CDR3 is 15 amino acids long. CDR1 is MNHEY and CDR2 is SMNVEV in the germline V gene (reference sequence).

The chain couples TRBV3-1 (or the pseudogene TRBV3-2) to TRBJ2-1, with 10 bases that match TRBD2. The germline gives CDR1 LGHDT, CDR2 YNNKEL (reference sequence). The CDR3 is made up of 17 amino acids. After removal of 5 bases from V and 9 bases from J, the junction contained 16 bases not matched to a gene. This CDR3 is CASSSATSGLYPPEQFF. CDR3 nucleotide sequence: TGTGCCAGCAGCTCCGCGACTAGCGGGCTTTACCCTCCTGAGCAGTTCTTC.

This rearrangement joins TRBV6-6 to TRBJ1-6; TRBD1 is a possible D gene (5 bases). Between the trimmed V and J ends, which lost 0 bases and 8 bases, there was a span of 14 bases. Per the germline V gene, CDR1 is MNHNY and CDR2 is SVGAGI (reference sequence). The CDR3 is 16 amino acids. The CDR3 sequence is CASSYSPAGSDSPLHF. DNA for the CDR3: TGTGCCAGCAGTTACTCCCCGGCAGGGTCGGATTCACCCCTCCACTTT.

This clone showed up just a few times. The chain couples TRBV20-1 to TRBJ1-6, with 9 bases matching TRBD1. The V gene's germline CDR1 is DFQATT and CDR2 SNEGSKA (reference sequence). This CDR3 contains 15 residues. V shed 3 bases and J 6 bases; nucleotides not matched to a gene: 6. This CDR3 reads CSASQGQGSNSPLHF. In DNA form, the CDR3 reads TGCAGTGCTAGTCAAGGACAGGGGAGTAATTCACCCCTCCACTTT.

V usage is TRBV6-2 or TRBV6-3 and J usage is TRBJ2-2; D is unclear. The V gene's germline CDR1 is MNHEY and CDR2 SVGEGT. V dropped 4 bases and J dropped 1 base, with 4 bases sitting between them. There are 13 residues in the CDR3. In nucleotides, the CDR3 is TGTGCCAGCAGTTCATGGAACACCGGGGAGCTGTTTTTT. It codes for CASSSWNTGELFF.

The chain uses TRBV9 and TRBJ2-1; 10 bases align to TRBD1. The junction had 9 bases not matched to a gene; V was cut back by 3 bases and J by 9 bases. The CDR3 has 15 residues. The germline CDR1 and CDR2 sequences are SGDLS and YYNGEE. The CDR3 region is CASSGRDRGGGEQFF. The DNA for the CDR3 is TGTGCCAGCAGCGGCCGGGACAGGGGTGGGGGTGAGCAGTTCTTC.

The chain carries TRBV5-4 and TRBJ2-4; D might be TRBD1 (6 bases). Germline CDR1 reads SGHNT; CDR2 reads YYREEE (reference sequence). This CDR3 contains 17 residues. V lost 0 bases to trimming and J lost 0 bases, with 13 bases between them. CDR3 DNA: TGTGCCAGCAGCTTGGCCGGACAGTCTCTAGCCAAAAACATTCAGTACTTC. Translation: CASSLAGQSLAKNIQYF. Using reference TRBV5-4 and TRBJ2-4 for the parts outside the CDR3, the full variable domain is ETGVTQSPTHLIKTRGQQVTLRCSSQSGHNTVSWYQQALGQGPQFIFQYYREEENGRGNFPPRFSGLQFPNYSSELNVNALELDDSALYLCASSLAGQSLAKNIQYFGAGTRLSVL.

The chain combines TRBV7-2 with TRBJ2-7, with 12 bases lining up with TRBD2. CDR1 is SGHTA and CDR2 is FQGNSA in the germline V gene. The CDR3 sequence is 15 residues long. V shed 3 bases and J 3 bases; nucleotides not matched to a gene: 3. CDR3 sequence (DNA): TGTGCCAGCAGCTTCGGACTAGCGGGGTTCTACGAGCAGTACTTC. This translates into CASSFGLAGFYEQYF.

V is TRBV6-5 and J is TRBJ1-5; TRBD1 agrees at 8 bases. The J segment lost 2 bases and the V segment lost 6 bases, leaving 3 bases of the junction unmatched. This CDR3 contains 14 residues. Per the germline V gene, CDR1 is MNHEY and CDR2 is SVGAGI. The CDR3 reads CASRRGQGNQPQHF. DNA for the CDR3: TGTGCCAGCAGACGGGGACAGGGCAATCAGCCCCAGCATTTT.

The table lists this clone with a count of one. The chain links TRBV6-4 to TRBJ2-2; 8 bases are a match to TRBD2. This CDR3 has 16 amino acids. Looked up from germline, CDR1 is MRHNA and CDR2 is SNTAGT. Trimming removed 6 bases from V and 5 bases from J; junction bases left unmatched: 11. CDR3 sequence: CASSRTSPDWTGELFF. The CDR3 DNA sequence: TGTGCCAGCAGCAGGACTAGCCCAGACTGGACCGGGGAGCTGTTTTTT.

The chain is built from TRBV10-2 and TRBJ2-1; perhaps TRBD2 as D (5 bases). With 6 bases removed from V and 15 bases from J, the gap between germline ends came to 15 bases. Germline V gene lookup returns CDR1 WSHSY and CDR2 SAAADI. The CDR3 contains 11 residues. In DNA form, the CDR3 reads TGCGCCAGCAGCTACGGCCCAGAGGGGTTCTTC. Protein: CASSYGPEGFF.

V gene TRBV14 combines with J gene TRBJ2-5; D is possibly TRBD1 (5 bases). Germline assignment: CDR1 SGHDN and CDR2 FVKESK. Trimming left V 2 bases short and J 5 bases short, with 9 bases between. There are 13 residues in the CDR3. As DNA, the CDR3 is TGTGCCAGCAGCCAATGGTGGGGCGAGACCCAGTACTTC. Protein sequence: CASSQWWGETQYF.

The chain joins TRBV11-2 to TRBJ2-2; 11 positions agree with TRBD2. The CDR3 loop spans 18 amino acids. Germline trimming cut 5 bases from V and 2 bases from J; bases unmatched to any gene: 10. In germline, CDR1 is SGHAT, CDR2 FQNNGV. CDR3 sequence: CASSRKVLAGVNTGELFF. The CDR3 region has the DNA TGTGCCAGCAGCCGAAAGGTACTAGCGGGGGTCAACACCGGGGAGCTGTTTTTT.

The CDR3 DNA sequence: TGTGCCAGCAGTCACCTGGGGGGACAGGTATCCAATCAGCCCCAGCATTTT. Translating gives CASSHLGGQVSNQPQHF. The chain combines TRBV6-2 or TRBV6-3 with TRBJ1-5; TRBD1 matches at 8 bases. The trim removed 5 bases at V and 3 bases at J, leaving 12 bases unmatched. Germline CDR1 is MNHEY and CDR2 is SVGEGT. The CDR3 is 17 amino acids.

The chain recombines TRBV7-9 with TRBJ1-2; TRBD1 might be the D (6 bases). Trimming cost V 11 bases and J 4 bases, with 11 bases left between them. Looked up from germline, CDR1 is SEHNR and CDR2 is FQNEAQ (reference sequence). This CDR3 is built from 11 residues. CDR3 protein: CAGGGFYGYTF. CDR3 DNA sequence: TGTGCCGGGGGCGGCTTCTATGGCTACACCTTC.

This clone showed up just a few times. The rearrangement joins TRBV7-9 to TRBJ1-2; 10 bases are shared with TRBD1. CDR3 length: 14 amino acids. V was pared by 1 base and J by 8 bases, with 4 bases of the junction left unmatched. Germline V CDR1 and CDR2: SEHNR, FQNEAQ (reference sequence). In DNA, the CDR3 is TGTGCCAGCAGCTTAGGTAGACAGGGGGCAGGCTACACCTTC. This codes for CASSLGRQGAGYTF.

The chain is built from TRBV30 and TRBJ2-1; D gene ambiguous. With 1 base removed from V and 0 bases from J, the gap between germline ends came to 10 bases. The CDR3 has 15 amino acids. The germline gives CDR1 GTSNPN, CDR2 SVGIG (reference sequence). CDR3 sequence reads: CAWSDAKSSYNEQFF. The CDR3 bases are TGTGCCTGGAGTGACGCCAAGAGCTCCTACAATGAGCAGTTCTTC.

V is TRBV2 and J is TRBJ1-2; tentative D call: TRBD1 (5 bases). V was clipped by 5 bases and J by 4 bases, with 8 bases between them. CDR1 and CDR2 from the germline V gene are SNHLY and FYNNEI. CDR3 length: 12 residues. The CDR3 here is CASSFDSYGYTF. The CDR3 DNA is TGTGCCAGCAGTTTCGACAGCTATGGCTACACCTTC.

This rearrangement joins TRBV28 to TRBJ1-2, with D tentatively TRBD1 (5 bases). The CDR3 runs to 12 residues. Between the trimmed V and J ends, which lost 7 bases and 5 bases, there was a span of 11 bases. The germline V gene has CDR1 MDHEN and CDR2 SYDVKM. CDR3 region: CASIKAGYGYTF. The CDR3 nucleotides are TGTGCCAGCATCAAGGCAGGGTATGGCTACACCTTC.

The chain links TRBV21-1 to TRBJ1-3; the listed D gene, TRBD1, was not tested against the DNA. TRBV21-1 is marked as a pseudogene. The CDR3 is 16 amino acids. CDR3 sequence reads: CASSSKTGGSGNTIYF. DNA of the CDR3: TGTGCCAGCAGCAGTAAGACAGGGGGTTCTGGAAACACCATATATTTT.

The chain recombines TRBV4-2 with TRBJ1-5; 8 bases are shared with TRBD1. CDR3 length: 17 amino acids. CDR1 and CDR2 from the germline V gene are LGHNA and YNFKEQ. V lost 1 base, J lost 4 bases, and 9 bases stayed unmatched. CDR3 sequence (DNA): TGTGCCAGCAGCCAAGTTACAGGGGGTGTTAGTAATCAGCCCCAGCATTTT. Residues: CASSQVTGGVSNQPQHF.

The chain has TRBV6-1 and TRBJ1-3; TRBD1 might be the D (6 bases). Germline V CDR1 and CDR2: MNHNS, SASEGT. The CDR3 covers 14 residues. V gave up 2 bases and J gave up 10 bases, with 15 bases separating them. The CDR3 here is CASSEWTVTRTIYF. For the CDR3, the DNA is TGTGCCAGCAGTGAATGGACAGTCACCCGAACCATATATTTT.